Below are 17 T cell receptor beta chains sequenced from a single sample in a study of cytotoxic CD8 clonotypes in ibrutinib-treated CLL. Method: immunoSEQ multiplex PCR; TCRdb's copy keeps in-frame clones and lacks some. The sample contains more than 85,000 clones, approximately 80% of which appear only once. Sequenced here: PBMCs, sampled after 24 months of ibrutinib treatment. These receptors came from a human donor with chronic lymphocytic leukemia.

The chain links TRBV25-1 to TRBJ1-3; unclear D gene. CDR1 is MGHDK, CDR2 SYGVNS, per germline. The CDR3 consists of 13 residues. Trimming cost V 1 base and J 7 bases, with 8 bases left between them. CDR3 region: CASSEFGRNTIYF. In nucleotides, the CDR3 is TGTGCCAGCAGTGAATTTGGGCGGAACACCATATATTTT.

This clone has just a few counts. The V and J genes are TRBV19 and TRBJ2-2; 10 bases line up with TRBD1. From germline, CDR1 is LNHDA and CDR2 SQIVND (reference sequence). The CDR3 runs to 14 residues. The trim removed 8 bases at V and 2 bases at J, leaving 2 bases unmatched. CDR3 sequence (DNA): TGTGCCAGTTGGGACAGGGGAAACACCGGGGAGCTGTTTTTT. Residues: CASWDRGNTGELFF.

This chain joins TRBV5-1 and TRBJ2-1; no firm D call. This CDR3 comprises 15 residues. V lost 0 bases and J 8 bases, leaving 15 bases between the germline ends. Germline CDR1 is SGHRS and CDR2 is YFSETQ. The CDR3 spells CASSLADLSSDEQFF. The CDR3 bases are TGCGCCAGCAGCTTGGCCGACCTGTCATCCGATGAGCAGTTCTTC.

The CDR3 spells CASRSSSYEQYF. The DNA for the CDR3 is TGTGCCAGCAGGTCCAGCTCCTACGAGCAGTACTTC. The chain uses TRBV6-1 and TRBJ2-7, with D hard to call. The length of the CDR3 is 12 residues. Germline-derived CDR1 and CDR2 are MNHNS and SASEGT. V was shortened by 6 bases and J by 0 bases, with 6 bases between the two germline ends.

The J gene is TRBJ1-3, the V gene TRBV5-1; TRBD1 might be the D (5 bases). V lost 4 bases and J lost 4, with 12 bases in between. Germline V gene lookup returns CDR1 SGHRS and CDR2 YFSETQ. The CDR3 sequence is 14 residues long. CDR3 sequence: CASSPQDMGNTIYF. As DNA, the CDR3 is TGCGCCAGCAGCCCGCAGGACATGGGAAACACCATATATTTT.

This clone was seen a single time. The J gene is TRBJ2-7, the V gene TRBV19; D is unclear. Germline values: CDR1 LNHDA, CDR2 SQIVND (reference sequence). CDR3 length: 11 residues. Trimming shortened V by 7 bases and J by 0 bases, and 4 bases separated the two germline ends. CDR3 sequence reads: CASKDSYEQYF. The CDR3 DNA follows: TGTGCCAGTAAGGACTCCTACGAGCAGTACTTC.

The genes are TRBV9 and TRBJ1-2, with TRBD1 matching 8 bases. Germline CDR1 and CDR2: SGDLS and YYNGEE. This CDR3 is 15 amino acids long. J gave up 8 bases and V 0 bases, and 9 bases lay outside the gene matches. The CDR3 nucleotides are TGTGCCAGCAGCGTAGAGGACAGGGATTTTTCAGGCTACACCTTC. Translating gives CASSVEDRDFSGYTF.

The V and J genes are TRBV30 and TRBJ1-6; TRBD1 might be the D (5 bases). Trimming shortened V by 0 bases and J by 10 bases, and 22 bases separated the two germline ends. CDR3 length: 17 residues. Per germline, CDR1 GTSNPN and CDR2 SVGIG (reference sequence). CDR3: CAWSVKGQIRVGSPLHF. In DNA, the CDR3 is TGTGCCTGGAGTGTAAAGGGTCAGATCAGGGTCGGCTCACCCCTCCACTTT.

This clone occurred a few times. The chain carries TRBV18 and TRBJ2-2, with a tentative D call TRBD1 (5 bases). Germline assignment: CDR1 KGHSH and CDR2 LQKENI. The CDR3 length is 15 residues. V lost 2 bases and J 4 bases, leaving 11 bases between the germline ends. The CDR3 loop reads CASSPGQGSTGELFF. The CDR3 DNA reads TGTGCCAGCTCACCAGGGCAGGGAAGCACCGGGGAGCTGTTTTTT.

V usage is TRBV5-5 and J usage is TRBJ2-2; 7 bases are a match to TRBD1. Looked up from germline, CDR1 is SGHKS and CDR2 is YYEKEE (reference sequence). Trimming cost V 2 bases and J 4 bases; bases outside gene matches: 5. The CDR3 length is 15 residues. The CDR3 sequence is CASSLQPGGTGELFF. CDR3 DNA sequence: TGTGCCAGCAGCTTACAGCCAGGGGGCACCGGGGAGCTGTTTTTT.

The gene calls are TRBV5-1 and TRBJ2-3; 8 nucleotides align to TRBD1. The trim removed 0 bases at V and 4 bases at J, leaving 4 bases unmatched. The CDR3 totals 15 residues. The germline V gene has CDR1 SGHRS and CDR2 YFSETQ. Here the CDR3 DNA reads TGCGCCAGCAGCTTGGGACAGGGGTATTCAGATACGCAGTATTTT. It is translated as CASSLGQGYSDTQYF.

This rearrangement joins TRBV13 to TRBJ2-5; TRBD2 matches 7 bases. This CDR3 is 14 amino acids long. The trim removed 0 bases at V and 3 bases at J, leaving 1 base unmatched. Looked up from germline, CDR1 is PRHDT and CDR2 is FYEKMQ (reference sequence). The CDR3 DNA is TGTGCCAGCAGCTTAGGGGCGGGGGAAGAGACCCAGTACTTC. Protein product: CASSLGAGEETQYF.

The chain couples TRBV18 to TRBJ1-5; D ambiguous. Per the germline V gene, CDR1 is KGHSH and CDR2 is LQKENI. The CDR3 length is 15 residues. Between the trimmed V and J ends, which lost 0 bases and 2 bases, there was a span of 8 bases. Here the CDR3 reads CASSPPDLGNQPQHF. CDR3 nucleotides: TGTGCCAGCTCACCACCGGACTTGGGCAATCAGCCCCAGCATTTT.

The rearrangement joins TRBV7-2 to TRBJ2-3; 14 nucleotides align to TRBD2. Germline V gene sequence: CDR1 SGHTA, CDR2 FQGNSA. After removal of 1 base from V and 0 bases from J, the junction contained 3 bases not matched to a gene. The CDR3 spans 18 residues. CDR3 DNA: TGTGCCAGCAGCTTAGAAGGGACTAGCGGGGGCAGCACAGATACGCAGTATTTT. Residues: CASSLEGTSGGSTDTQYF.

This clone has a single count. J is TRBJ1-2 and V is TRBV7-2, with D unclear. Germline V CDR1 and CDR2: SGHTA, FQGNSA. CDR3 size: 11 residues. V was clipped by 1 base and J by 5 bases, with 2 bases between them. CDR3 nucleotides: TGTGCCAGCAGCTTAGTTTATGGCTACACCTTC. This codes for CASSLVYGYTF.

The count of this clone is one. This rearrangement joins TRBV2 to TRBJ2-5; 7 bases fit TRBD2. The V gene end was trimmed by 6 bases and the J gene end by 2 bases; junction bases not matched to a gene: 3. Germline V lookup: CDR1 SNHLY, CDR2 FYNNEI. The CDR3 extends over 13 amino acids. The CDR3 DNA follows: TGTGCCAGCAGCGGGGGGTTTCAAGAGACCCAGTACTTC. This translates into CASSGGFQETQYF.

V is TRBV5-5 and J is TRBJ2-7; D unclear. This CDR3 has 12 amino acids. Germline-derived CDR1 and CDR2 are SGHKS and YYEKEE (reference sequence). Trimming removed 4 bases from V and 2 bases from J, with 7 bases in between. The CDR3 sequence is CASSITPYEQYF. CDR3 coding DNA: TGTGCCAGCAGCATAACACCCTACGAGCAGTACTTC.